This T cell receptor (beta chain) was profiled in a study of cytomegalovirus exposure and HLA in healthy donors. Both 60 Vbeta primers and 13 Jbeta primers went into the PCR. Method: immunoSEQ multiplex PCR; TCRdb's copy keeps in-frame clones and lacks some. This table has under 200,000 clones, 75% to 85% appearing once. Overall study findings and caveats: When a later analysis compared HLA-associated TCR beta chains with equally common others, the HLA-associated chains turned out to be more clonally expanded and to have lower generation probabilities. The later analysis indicated that the majority of CMV-associated TCR beta chains appeared HLA-restricted. A later analysis found TCR association rates differed by HLA locus, highest for DRB1 and lowest for HLA-C.

In the case of this clone: Its antigen is undetermined.

The sequence came from a girl aged 2 to 9 in good health and CMV-seropositive. The sample taken for sequencing was PBMCs.

CDR3 sequence (DNA): TGCAGCGTTGAAACGCCGCGAATGAATGAGCAGTTCTTC. Amino acids: CSVETPRMNEQFF. This sequence joins TRBV29-1 and TRBJ2-1; D gene unclear. The CDR3 covers 13 residues. V dropped 2 bases and J dropped 7 bases, with 12 bases sitting between them. Germline loops: CDR1 SQVTM, CDR2 ANQGSEA.